In this sample, the clone carrying this T cell receptor (beta chain) turned up a few times. Its target is not known. Per germline, CDR1 LNHDA and CDR2 SQIVND (reference sequence). The CDR3 sequence is 16 residues long. The ends lost 6 bases at V and 4 bases at J; junction bases unmatched: 12. PCR amplification relied on 60 Vbeta primers (plus 13 Jbeta primers). Only in-frame clones appear in the TCRdb table, and some are missing; sequencing was by immunoSEQ multiplex PCR. The sample holds approximately 140,000 clones, more than 55% seen once. This specimen comes from a study of cytomegalovirus exposure and HLA in healthy donors. Whole-study context: In an early release, HLA-typed donors contributed some 82 million unique TCR sequences. Caucasian-associated ancestry cluster membership applied to approximately 84% of several hundred genotyped donors. The study, taken as a whole, reports: Donor immune exposure was known only as CMV serostatus.

This sequence joins TRBV19 and TRBJ1-5; TRBD1 agrees at 7 bases. Material: PBMCs. This TCR derives from a woman aged 55-75 years in good health and CMV-seronegative. CDR3 bases: TGTGCCAGTAGCACTACTTTGACAGGGTGGAATCAGCCCCAGCATTTT. It is translated as CASSTTLTGWNQPQHF.